The next 30 T cell receptor beta chains were all read from a single sample in a study of shared clonotypes between healthy human individuals. Naive CD8 isolation took CD45RO-negative cells positively selected for CCR7 and excluded terminally differentiated effector memory CD45RA+ cells. Data came from immunoSEQ multiplex PCR; TCRdb stores just in-frame clones and leaves some out. This table has roughly 650,000 clones, around 96% appearing once. Sequencing was done on a sample of naive CD8+ T cells sorted from blood. Receptors were obtained from a woman aged 25-40 years in good health.

The V gene is TRBV4-1, the J gene TRBJ2-7; 7 nucleotides line up with TRBD1. The junction had 3 bases not matched to a gene; V was cut back by 0 bases and J by 4 bases. CDR1 MGHRA and CDR2 YSYEKL come from the germline V gene. The CDR3 runs 14 residues. The CDR3 coding sequence is TGCGCCAGCAGCCAAGACCCAGGGGGATACGAGCAGTACTTC. Protein sequence: CASSQDPGGYEQYF.

The rearrangement links TRBV5-1 to TRBJ2-3; weak D call: TRBD1 (5 bases). The V gene's germline CDR1 is SGHRS and CDR2 YFSETQ. V lost 4 bases, J lost 0 bases, and 18 bases lay in between. CDR3 size: 17 residues. In DNA, the CDR3 is TGCGCCAGCAGCACCGAGACAGCCCCTAAAAGCACAGATACGCAGTATTTT. It encodes CASSTETAPKSTDTQYF.

In this sample, this clone turned up once. This sequence joins TRBV7-9 and TRBJ2-1; D is possibly TRBD1 (6 bases). The V gene lost 5 bases and the J gene lost 10 bases, with 18 bases spanning the gap. In germline, CDR1 is SEHNR, CDR2 FQNEAQ (reference sequence). The CDR3 length is 14 residues. The CDR3 region is CASSERSGANEQFF. For the CDR3, the DNA is TGTGCCAGCAGCGAAAGATCAGGGGCCAACGAGCAGTTCTTC.

The rearrangement links TRBV28 to TRBJ1-5; D not resolved. This CDR3 contains 13 residues. The germline V gene encodes CDR1 MDHEN and CDR2 SYDVKM. V was pared by 2 bases and J by 3 bases, with 5 bases between. The chain's CDR3 is CASSLDLNQPQHF. The DNA for the CDR3 is TGTGCCAGCAGTTTAGACCTCAATCAGCCCCAGCATTTT.

This clone turned up a few times. The sample holds other DNA sequences that translate to the same CDR3. This rearrangement joins TRBV5-1 to TRBJ2-7, with 7 bases aligning to TRBD1. This CDR3 region has 13 residues. After removal of 3 bases from V and 1 base from J, the junction contained 1 base not matched to a gene. CDR1 is SGHRS, CDR2 YFSETQ, per germline. The CDR3 region is CASSWGQSYEQYF. In DNA form, the CDR3 reads TGCGCCAGCAGCTGGGGACAGTCCTACGAGCAGTACTTC.

The chain uses TRBV25-1 and TRBJ2-2; 8 bases fit TRBD2. The CDR3 has 15 amino acids. Germline V gene sequence: CDR1 MGHDK, CDR2 SYGVNS. The V gene end was trimmed by 7 bases and the J gene end by 6 bases; junction bases not matched to a gene: 10. CDR3 protein: CASTVGTSPPGELFF. CDR3 sequence (DNA): TGTGCCAGCACAGTGGGGACTAGTCCCCCCGGGGAGCTGTTTTTT.

Remarks on this clone: Other DNA sequences from this sample encode an identical CDR3 as well. V gene TRBV5-6 combines with J gene TRBJ2-7; D ambiguous. The V end lost 2 bases, the J end lost 3 bases, and 6 bases lay between the germline ends. CDR3 length: 12 amino acids. The V gene's germline CDR1 is SGHDT and CDR2 YYEEEE. The CDR3 bases are TGTGCCAGCAGCTTCTCAGACTACGAGCAGTACTTC. It specifies CASSFSDYEQYF.

This chain connects TRBV19 to TRBJ1-2; 7 nucleotides align to TRBD1. Unmatched junction bases numbered 11, after V lost 5 bases and J lost 8 bases. This CDR3 comprises 14 residues. Germline-derived CDR1 and CDR2 are LNHDA and SQIVND (reference sequence). CDR3 amino acids: CASSARTGDRGYTF. For the CDR3, the DNA is TGTGCCAGTAGTGCCCGGACAGGTGACCGGGGCTACACCTTC.

The chain is built from TRBV11-2 and TRBJ2-1; 9 nucleotides agree with TRBD2. J was trimmed by 7 bases and V by 3 bases; bases with no gene match: 1. CDR1 is SGHAT and CDR2 is FQNNGV in the germline V gene. This CDR3 comprises 13 residues. DNA for the CDR3: TGTGCCAGCAGCTTTACTAGCGGGAATGAGCAGTTCTTC. Its translation is CASSFTSGNEQFF. Looking up the rest from reference TRBV11-2 and TRBJ2-1 gives the full variable domain: EAGVAQSPRYKIIEKRQSVAFWCNPISGHATLYWYQQILGQGPKLLIQFQNNGVVDDSQLPKDRFSAERLKGVDSTLKIQPAKLEDSAVYLCASSFTSGNEQFFGPGTRLTVL.

The V call is TRBV11-2, the J call TRBJ2-5, with a weak D call TRBD2 (7 bases). Germline V gene lookup returns CDR1 SGHAT and CDR2 FQNNGV. V lost 5 bases and J lost 4, with 14 bases in between. The CDR3 has 14 amino acids. CDR3 sequence (DNA): TGTGCCAGCAGCCCAGGGGAGGGGATAGAGACCCAGTACTTC. It encodes CASSPGEGIETQYF. The full variable domain, with the rest looked up from reference TRBV11-2 and TRBJ2-5, is EAGVAQSPRYKIIEKRQSVAFWCNPISGHATLYWYQQILGQGPKLLIQFQNNGVVDDSQLPKDRFSAERLKGVDSTLKIQPAKLEDSAVYLCASSPGEGIETQYFGPGTRLLVL.

The V call is TRBV5-1, the J call TRBJ2-3; D may be TRBD1 or TRBD2 (6 bases each). This CDR3 is built from 17 residues. The ends were cut back, 8 bases at V and 0 bases at J, with 22 bases in the middle. Germline CDR1 and CDR2: SGHRS and YFSETQ. This chain's CDR3 is CASRGVLSEPSTDTQYF. Here the CDR3 DNA reads TGCGCCAGTAGGGGGGTATTGAGCGAACCTAGCACAGATACGCAGTATTTT.

This chain joins TRBV10-2 and TRBJ1-6; 7 bases map to TRBD1. Germline values: CDR1 WSHSY, CDR2 SAAADI. This CDR3 spans 14 amino acids. The trim removed 6 bases at V and 6 bases at J, leaving 5 bases unmatched. CDR3 DNA sequence: TGCGCCAGCAGGGACAGGTCGTCTAATTCACCCCTCCACTTT. It yields the protein CASRDRSSNSPLHF.

The chain couples TRBV19 to TRBJ1-5; 10 bases match TRBD1. The CDR3 length is 13 residues. The germline V gene encodes CDR1 LNHDA and CDR2 SQIVND (reference sequence). Trimming took 7 bases from V and 12 from J; bases not matched to a gene: 9. CDR3 bases: TGTGCCAGTATGGACAGGGGGGACGAGGGCCAGCATTTT. Protein: CASMDRGDEGQHF.

The rearrangement links TRBV4-1 to TRBJ1-3; D uncertain. CDR1 MGHRA and CDR2 YSYEKL come from the germline V gene. V gave up 1 base and J gave up 6 bases, with 7 bases separating them. CDR3 length equals 13 residues. The CDR3 nucleotides read TGCGCCAGCAGCCAAGTTCCTGAAAACACCATATATTTT. Protein: CASSQVPENTIYF.

This clone was seen a single time. The chain is built from TRBV11-2 and TRBJ1-1, with unresolved D. The germline V gene encodes CDR1 SGHAT and CDR2 FQNNGV. CDR3 length: 15 residues. Trimming shortened V by 2 bases and J by 5 bases, and 15 bases separated the two germline ends. DNA for the CDR3: TGTGCCAGCAGCTTACACCCGGCCGGAGAGACTGAAGCTTTCTTT. Protein product: CASSLHPAGETEAFF.

The chain has TRBV2 and TRBJ2-5; maybe TRBD1 (5 bases). Trimming cost V 4 bases and J 0 bases, with 18 bases left between them. This CDR3 has 17 residues. CDR1 and CDR2 (germline): SNHLY, FYNNEI. As DNA, the CDR3 is TGTGCCAGCAGTGGCGTCAGGGCAGCTGTGTACCAAGAGACCCAGTACTTC. Protein product: CASSGVRAAVYQETQYF. The full variable domain, its missing parts supplied by reference TRBV2 and TRBJ2-5, is EPEVTQTPSHQVTQMGQEVILRCVPISNHLYFYWYRQILGQKVEFLVSFYNNEISEKSEIFDDQFSVERPDGSNFTLKIRSTKLEDSAMYFCASSGVRAAVYQETQYFGPGTRLLVL.

The chain employs TRBV11-3 and TRBJ2-5, with 10 nucleotides matching TRBD2. V was pared by 7 bases and J by 3 bases, with 8 bases of the junction left unmatched. This CDR3 has 15 residues. Germline assignment: CDR1 SGHNT and CDR2 YENEEA. CDR3 loop: CASKYDSGRKETQYF. CDR3 nucleotide sequence: TGTGCCAGCAAATACGATAGCGGGAGGAAAGAGACCCAGTACTTC. The variable domain in full, completed from reference TRBV11-3 and TRBJ2-5, reads EAGVVQSPRYKIIEKKQPVAFWCNPISGHNTLYWYLQNLGQGPELLIRYENEEAVDDSQLPKDRFSAERLKGVDSTLKIQPAELGDSAVYLCASKYDSGRKETQYFGPGTRLLVL.

This clone has a single count. The rearrangement joins TRBV19 to TRBJ2-3, with D maybe TRBD1 (5 bases). V was trimmed by 9 bases and J by 2 bases, leaving 9 bases between them. The CDR3 contains 12 residues. The germline V gene has CDR1 LNHDA and CDR2 SQIVND (reference sequence). CDR3 nucleotide sequence: TGTGCCAGAAGACAGCCCACAGATACGCAGTATTTT. Translating gives CARRQPTDTQYF. The full variable domain, its missing parts supplied by reference TRBV19 and TRBJ2-3, is DGGITQSPKYLFRKEGQNVTLSCEQNLNHDAMYWYRQDPGQGLRLIYYSQIVNDFQKGDIAEGYSVSREKKESFPLTVTSAQKNPTAFYLCARRQPTDTQYFGPGTRLTVL.

The rearrangement links TRBV27 to TRBJ2-3, with D perhaps matching TRBD2 (6 bases). Per the germline V gene, CDR1 is MNHEY and CDR2 is SMNVEV (reference sequence). V shed 4 bases and J shed 3 bases, with 11 bases lying between them. The CDR3 spans 14 residues. This CDR3 reads CASSSGTGTDTQYF. The DNA for the CDR3 is TGTGCCAGCAGTTCAGGGACTGGTACAGATACGCAGTATTTT.

The gene calls are TRBV7-9 and TRBJ1-2, with TRBD1 matching over 8 bases. Germline V gene lookup returns CDR1 SEHNR and CDR2 FQNEAQ (reference sequence). This CDR3 comprises 16 residues. After removal of 5 bases from V and 2 bases from J, the junction contained 10 bases not matched to a gene. For the CDR3, the DNA is TGTGCCAGCAGCGCCTCGACAGGGGAATGGAACTATGGCTACACCTTC. Protein: CASSASTGEWNYGYTF.

This chain joins TRBV15 and TRBJ2-4, with D possibly being TRBD2 (6 bases). From germline, CDR1 is LNHNV and CDR2 YYDKDF (reference sequence). This CDR3 is built from 18 residues. Between the trimmed V and J ends, which lost 0 bases and 1 base, there was a span of 16 bases. DNA of the CDR3: TGTGCCACCAGCAGAGAATTGGAAAGCGGGTGGGCCAAAAACATTCAGTACTTC. As protein: CATSRELESGWAKNIQYF.

Only one count was recorded for this clone. The chain couples TRBV19 to TRBJ2-1, with D possibly TRBD2 on 5 matching bases. The CDR3 spans 15 residues. The V and J ends lost 6 bases and 0 bases respectively, with 12 bases between them. Germline lookup yields CDR1 LNHDA and CDR2 SQIVND (reference sequence). This CDR3 reads CASSPSGSSYNEQFF. In DNA, the CDR3 is TGTGCCAGTAGCCCGAGCGGTAGCTCCTACAATGAGCAGTTCTTC.

The chain links TRBV2 to TRBJ2-5, with D uncertain. The CDR3 is 15 amino acids. Germline V lookup: CDR1 SNHLY, CDR2 FYNNEI. Trimming took 2 bases from V and 4 from J, leaving 14 bases between them. The DNA for the CDR3 is TGTGCCAGCAGTGAAAGTTGGCAGAGAGGAGAGACCCAGTACTTC. Its translation is CASSESWQRGETQYF.

The chain links TRBV7-8 to TRBJ2-3; D is unresolved. Looked up from germline, CDR1 is SGHVS and CDR2 is FQNEAQ. Trimming took off 1 base at V and 9 bases at J, with 8 bases between the two ends. There are 12 residues in the CDR3. This CDR3 is CASSLDRQTQYF. CDR3 in DNA: TGTGCCAGCAGCTTAGATAGGCAAACGCAGTATTTT.

The V call is TRBV5-1, the J call TRBJ2-1; D possibly uses TRBD1 or TRBD2 (5 bases each). The V and J ends lost 4 bases and 4 bases respectively, with 15 bases between them. This CDR3 is 15 amino acids long. Germline V lookup: CDR1 SGHRS, CDR2 YFSETQ. The CDR3 nucleotides are TGCGCCAGCAGCCCCCGAGGGGACGGGTACAATGAGCAGTTCTTC. Translation: CASSPRGDGYNEQFF.

This chain links TRBV19 with TRBJ2-7; D is perhaps TRBD2 (5 bases). V lost 1 base to trimming and J lost 4 bases, with 11 bases between them. The V gene's germline CDR1 is LNHDA and CDR2 SQIVND (reference sequence). This CDR3 has 14 residues. The CDR3 DNA is TGTGCCAGTAGTATAGGTCGGGGAGAGTACGAGCAGTACTTC. Protein: CASSIGRGEYEQYF.

The CDR3: CASSPSGAEAFF. In nucleotides, the CDR3 is TGTGCCAGCTCACCAAGTGGCGCTGAAGCTTTCTTT. The chain couples TRBV18 to TRBJ1-1; no clear D gene. CDR1 is KGHSH, CDR2 LQKENI, per germline. Trimming took off 2 bases at V and 6 bases at J, with 7 bases between the two ends. The CDR3 sequence is 12 residues long.

CDR3 coding DNA: TGTGCCAGCAGCATACGTCGGGAGGGCACGGGGCAGCCCCAGCATTTT. Translating it yields CASSIRREGTGQPQHF. V gene TRBV9 combines with J gene TRBJ1-5; D is uncertain. Germline lookup yields CDR1 SGDLS and CDR2 YYNGEE. Trimming removed 4 bases from V and 7 bases from J, with 21 bases in between. This CDR3 is 16 amino acids long. The entire variable domain, with the rest obtained from reference TRBV9 and TRBJ1-5, is as follows: DSGVTQTPKHLITATGQRVTLRCSPRSGDLSVYWYQQSLDQGLQFLIQYYNGEERAKGNILERFSAQQFPDLHSELNLSSLELGDSALYFCASSIRREGTGQPQHFGDGTRLSIL.

CDR3 nucleotide sequence: TGTGCCAGTAGTATATGGGGGGCAAGCTCCTACAATGAGCAGTTCTTC. Translation gives CASSIWGASSYNEQFF. This chain links TRBV19 with TRBJ2-1, with D perhaps TRBD1 or TRBD2 (6 bases each). This CDR3 has 16 residues. The germline V gene encodes CDR1 LNHDA and CDR2 SQIVND (reference sequence). With 2 bases removed from V and 0 bases from J, the gap between germline ends came to 11 bases.

The V call is TRBV6-5, the J call TRBJ1-1, with D possibly being TRBD1 (5 bases). Germline values: CDR1 MNHEY, CDR2 SVGAGI. The CDR3 covers 14 residues. V lost 5 bases to trimming and J lost 1 base, with 11 bases between them. In nucleotides, the CDR3 is TGTGCCAGCAGTCCAGGGTACCCGAACACTGAAGCTTTCTTT. Translating gives CASSPGYPNTEAFF.